This T cell receptor beta chain was observed in a study of T-cell reconstitution after alpha-beta-depleted transplantation in children. Broader study findings: A year post-transplant, T-cell counts and diversity derived mostly from newly produced T cells.

Points on this clonotype: Its specificity is not known.

Unique molecular identifiers were incorporated into the prepared TCRbeta library. TCRdb re-called the PCR reads through MiXCR, storing one row per CDR3 protein. Among roughly 670,000 distinct CDR3 sequences listed, around 13% were seen once. The CDR3 contains 14 residues. Germline-derived CDR1 and CDR2 are DFQATT and SNEGSKA (reference sequence). After removal of 0 bases from V and 4 bases from J, the junction contained 4 bases not matched to a gene. The chain recombines TRBV20-1 with TRBJ1-2; 8 bases line up with TRBD1. The receptor comes from a girl aged 2 to 10 with congenital amegakaryocytic thrombocytopenia, due to receive a stem cell transplant. The sample consisted of PBMCs, taken before TCRalphabeta/CD19-depleted stem cell transplant. The CDR3: CSAREGGQVYGYTF. The CDR3 region has the DNA TGCAGTGCTAGAGAGGGGGGACAGGTCTATGGCTACACCTTC.